Given below is one TCR beta chain in context. This record belongs to a study of cytomegalovirus exposure and HLA in healthy donors. 13 Jbeta primers and 60 Vbeta primers were used for the PCR. Sequencing was performed with immunoSEQ multiplex PCR; in TCRdb, only in-frame clones are kept and a portion is missing. The sample lists about 120,000 clones, approximately 80% seen once, with less than 3% in the top ten. The V segment lost 6 bases and the J segment 2 bases; nucleotides outside the gene matches: 6. CDR1 and CDR2 (germline): SNHLY, FYNNEI. CDR3 size: 14 residues. This TCR came from a woman aged 40-49 years in good health and CMV-seropositive. The chain uses TRBV2 and TRBJ1-1, with TRBD1 matching over 7 bases. The sample was PBMCs. CDR3 amino acids: CASRTDRANTEAFF. Here the CDR3 DNA reads TGTGCCAGCAGGACCGACAGGGCAAACACTGAAGCTTTCTTT.